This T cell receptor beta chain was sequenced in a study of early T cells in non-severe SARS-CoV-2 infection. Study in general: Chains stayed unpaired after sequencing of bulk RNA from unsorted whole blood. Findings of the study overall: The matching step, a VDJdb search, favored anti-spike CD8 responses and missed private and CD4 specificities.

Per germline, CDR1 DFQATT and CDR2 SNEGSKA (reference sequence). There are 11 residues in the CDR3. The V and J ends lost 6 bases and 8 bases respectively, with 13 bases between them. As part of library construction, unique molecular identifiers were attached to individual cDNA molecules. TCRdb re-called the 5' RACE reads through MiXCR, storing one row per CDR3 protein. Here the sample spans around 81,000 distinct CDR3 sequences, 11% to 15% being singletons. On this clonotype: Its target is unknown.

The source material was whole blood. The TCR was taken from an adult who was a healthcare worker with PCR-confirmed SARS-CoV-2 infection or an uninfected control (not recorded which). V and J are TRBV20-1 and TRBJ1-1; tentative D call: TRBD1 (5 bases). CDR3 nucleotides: TGCAGTGCAAGCCGGGACGGGGAAGCTTTCTTT. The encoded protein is CSASRDGEAFF.